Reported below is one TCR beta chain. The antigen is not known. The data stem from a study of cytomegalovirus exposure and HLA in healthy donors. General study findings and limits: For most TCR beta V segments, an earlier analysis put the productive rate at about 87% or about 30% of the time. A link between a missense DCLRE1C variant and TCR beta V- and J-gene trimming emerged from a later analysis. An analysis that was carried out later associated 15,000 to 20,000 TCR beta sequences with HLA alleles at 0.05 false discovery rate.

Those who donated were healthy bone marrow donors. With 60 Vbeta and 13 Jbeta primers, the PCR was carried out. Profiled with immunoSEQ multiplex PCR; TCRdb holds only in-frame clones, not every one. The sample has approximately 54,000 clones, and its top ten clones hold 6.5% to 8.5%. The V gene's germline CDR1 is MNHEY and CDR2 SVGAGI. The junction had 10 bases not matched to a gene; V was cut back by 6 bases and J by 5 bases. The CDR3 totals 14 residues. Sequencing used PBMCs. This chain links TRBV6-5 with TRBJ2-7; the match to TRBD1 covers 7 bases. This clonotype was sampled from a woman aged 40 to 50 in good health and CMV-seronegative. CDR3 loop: CASSRVRDSHEQYF. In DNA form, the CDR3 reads TGTGCCAGCAGCCGCGTCCGGGACAGCCACGAGCAGTACTTC.